This T cell receptor (beta chain) came from a study of T cell responses to AZD1222 COVID-19 vaccine. Study findings and constraints: Reportedly, close to half of spike-specific TCRs are directed against unmutated variant regions. Researchers took repertoire samples only after the peak T cell response had come. At baseline, just 6 or 7 AZD1222 recipients tested seropositive.

Using immunoSEQ multiplex PCR, the repertoire was profiled, and TCRdb retains in-frame clones only, with some absent. The table has around 83,000 clones, 92% seen once; the top ten hold 5% to 5.5%. For this clone: Its antigen is unknown.

The CDR3 has 15 residues. The junction had 10 bases not matched to a gene; V was cut back by 3 bases and J by 5 bases. CDR1 LGHNA and CDR2 YSLEER come from the germline V gene. J is TRBJ2-7 and V is TRBV4-3; 7 nucleotides match TRBD1. The receptor was derived from an adult in good health. The input for sequencing was peripheral blood, taken on day 0 of AZD1222 vaccination. The CDR3 loop is CASSQYRQGANEQYF. The DNA for the CDR3 is TGCGCCAGCAGCCAGTATCGACAGGGAGCTAACGAGCAGTACTTC.